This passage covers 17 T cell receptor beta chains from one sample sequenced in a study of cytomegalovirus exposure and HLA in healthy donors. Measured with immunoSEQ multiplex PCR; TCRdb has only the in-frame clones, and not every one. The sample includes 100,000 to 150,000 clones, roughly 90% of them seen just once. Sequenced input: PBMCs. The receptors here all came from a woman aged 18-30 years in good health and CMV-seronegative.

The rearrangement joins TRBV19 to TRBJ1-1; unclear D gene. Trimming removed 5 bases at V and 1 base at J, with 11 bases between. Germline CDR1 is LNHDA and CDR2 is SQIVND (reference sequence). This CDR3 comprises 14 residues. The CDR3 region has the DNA TGTGCCAGTAGTGCTGGAGGCCAGAACACTGAAGCTTTCTTT. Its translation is CASSAGGQNTEAFF.

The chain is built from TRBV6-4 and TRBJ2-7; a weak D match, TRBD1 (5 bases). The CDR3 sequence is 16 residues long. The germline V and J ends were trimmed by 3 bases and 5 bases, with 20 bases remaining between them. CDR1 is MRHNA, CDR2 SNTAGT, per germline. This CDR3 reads CASSEATEQRWDEQYF. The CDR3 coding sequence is TGTGCCAGCAGTGAAGCGACAGAGCAAAGATGGGACGAGCAGTACTTC.

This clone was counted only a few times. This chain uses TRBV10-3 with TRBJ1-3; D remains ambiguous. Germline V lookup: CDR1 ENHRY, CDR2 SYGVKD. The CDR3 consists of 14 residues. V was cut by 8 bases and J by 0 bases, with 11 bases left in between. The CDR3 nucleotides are TGTGCCATCGGGAGGCCAGCCTCTGGAAACACCATATATTTT. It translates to CAIGRPASGNTIYF.

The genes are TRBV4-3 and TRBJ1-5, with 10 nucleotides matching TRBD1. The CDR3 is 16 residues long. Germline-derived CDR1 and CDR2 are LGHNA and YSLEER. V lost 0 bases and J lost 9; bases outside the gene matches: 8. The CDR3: CASSQDHRDRGWPQHF. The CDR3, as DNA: TGCGCCAGCAGCCAAGATCATCGGGACAGGGGATGGCCCCAGCATTTT.

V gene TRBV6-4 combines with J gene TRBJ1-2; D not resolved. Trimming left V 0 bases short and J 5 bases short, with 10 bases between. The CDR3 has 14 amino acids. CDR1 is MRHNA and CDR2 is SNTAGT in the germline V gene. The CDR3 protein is CASSDSRAGYGYTF. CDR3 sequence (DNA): TGTGCCAGCAGTGACTCGAGGGCGGGTTATGGCTACACCTTC.

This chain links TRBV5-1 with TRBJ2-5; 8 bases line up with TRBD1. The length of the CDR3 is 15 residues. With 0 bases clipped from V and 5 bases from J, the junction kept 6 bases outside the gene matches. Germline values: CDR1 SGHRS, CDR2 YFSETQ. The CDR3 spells CASSLEGTGGETQYF. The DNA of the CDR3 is TGCGCCAGCAGCTTGGAAGGGACAGGTGGGGAGACCCAGTACTTC.

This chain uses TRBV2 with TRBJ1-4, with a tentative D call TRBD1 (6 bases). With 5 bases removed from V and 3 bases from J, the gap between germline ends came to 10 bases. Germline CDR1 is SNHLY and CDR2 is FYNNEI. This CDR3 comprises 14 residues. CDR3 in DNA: TGTGCCAGCAGTATACAGGGCCCTAATGAAAAACTGTTTTTT. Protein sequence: CASSIQGPNEKLFF.

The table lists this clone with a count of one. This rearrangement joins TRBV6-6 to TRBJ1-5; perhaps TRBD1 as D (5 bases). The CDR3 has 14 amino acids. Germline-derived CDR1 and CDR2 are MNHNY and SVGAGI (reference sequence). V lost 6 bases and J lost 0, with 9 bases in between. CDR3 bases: TGTGCCAGCAGGACAGCGTATAGCAATCAGCCCCAGCATTTT. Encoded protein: CASRTAYSNQPQHF.

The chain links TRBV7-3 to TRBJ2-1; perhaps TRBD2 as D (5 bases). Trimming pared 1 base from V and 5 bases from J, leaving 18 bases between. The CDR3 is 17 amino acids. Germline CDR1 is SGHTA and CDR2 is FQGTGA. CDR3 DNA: TGTGCCAGCAGCTTAATTCCCCTACCAAGCGGAAACAATGAGCAGTTCTTC. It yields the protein CASSLIPLPSGNNEQFF. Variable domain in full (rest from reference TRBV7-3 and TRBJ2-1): GAGVSQTPSNKVTEKGKYVELRCDPISGHTALYWYRQSLGQGPEFLIYFQGTGAADDSGLPNDRFFAVRPEGSVSTLKIQRTERGDSAVYLCASSLIPLPSGNNEQFFGPGTRLTVL.

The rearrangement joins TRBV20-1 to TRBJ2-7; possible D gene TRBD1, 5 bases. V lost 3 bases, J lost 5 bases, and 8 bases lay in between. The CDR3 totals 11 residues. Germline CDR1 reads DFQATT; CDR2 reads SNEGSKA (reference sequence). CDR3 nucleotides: TGCAGTGCTAGCAGGGCCCACGAGCAGTACTTC. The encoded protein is CSASRAHEQYF.

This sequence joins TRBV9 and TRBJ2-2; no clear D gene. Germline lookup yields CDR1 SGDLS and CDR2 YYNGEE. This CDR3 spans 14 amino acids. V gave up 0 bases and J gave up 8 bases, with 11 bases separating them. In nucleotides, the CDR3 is TGTGCCAGCAGCGTAGGTGTCCCGGAGGGGGAGCTGTTTTTT. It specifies CASSVGVPEGELFF.

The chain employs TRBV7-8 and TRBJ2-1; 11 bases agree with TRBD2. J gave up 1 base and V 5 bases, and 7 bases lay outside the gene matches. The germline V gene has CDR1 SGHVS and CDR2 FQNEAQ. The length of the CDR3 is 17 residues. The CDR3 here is CASSTVGLAGSYNEQFF. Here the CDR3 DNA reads TGTGCCAGCAGCACCGTTGGACTAGCGGGTTCCTACAATGAGCAGTTCTTC.

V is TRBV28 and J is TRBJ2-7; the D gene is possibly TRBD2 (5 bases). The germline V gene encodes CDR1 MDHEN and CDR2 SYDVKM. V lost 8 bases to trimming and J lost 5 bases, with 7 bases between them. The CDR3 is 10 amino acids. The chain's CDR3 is CASSGNEQYF. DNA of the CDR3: TGTGCCAGCTCGGGAAACGAGCAGTACTTC.

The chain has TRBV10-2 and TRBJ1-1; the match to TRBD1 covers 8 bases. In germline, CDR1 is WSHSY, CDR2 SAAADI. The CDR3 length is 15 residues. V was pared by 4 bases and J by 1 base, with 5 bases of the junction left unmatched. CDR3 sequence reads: CASSVYRGGNTEAFF. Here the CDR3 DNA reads TGCGCCAGCAGTGTTTACAGGGGGGGGAACACTGAAGCTTTCTTT.

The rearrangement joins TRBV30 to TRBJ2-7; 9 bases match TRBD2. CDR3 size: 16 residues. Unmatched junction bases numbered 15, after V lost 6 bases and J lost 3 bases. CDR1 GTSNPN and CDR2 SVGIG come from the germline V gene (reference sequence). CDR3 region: CACEPYGLAGSYEQYF. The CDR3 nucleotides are TGTGCCTGCGAACCCTACGGGCTAGCGGGAAGCTACGAGCAGTACTTC.

In nucleotides, the CDR3 is TGTGCCAGCAGTGAATCTGGGACAGGACACTACGAGCAGTACTTC. It yields the protein CASSESGTGHYEQYF. The chain recombines TRBV25-1 with TRBJ2-7; 8 bases are shared with TRBD1. The CDR3 length is 15 residues. The J segment lost 3 bases and the V segment lost 1 base, leaving 5 bases of the junction unmatched. Germline CDR1 reads MGHDK; CDR2 reads SYGVNS.

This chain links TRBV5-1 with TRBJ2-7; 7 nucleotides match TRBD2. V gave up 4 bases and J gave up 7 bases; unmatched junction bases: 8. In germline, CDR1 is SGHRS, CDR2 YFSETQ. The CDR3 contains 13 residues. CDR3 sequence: CASSGGLVREQYF. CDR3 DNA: TGCGCCAGCAGCGGCGGACTAGTCCGGGAGCAGTACTTC.